The sequence of this T cell receptor beta chain was determined in a study of OX40 agonist ivuxolimab in advanced cancers. Study as a whole: Patients got intravenous ivuxolimab at 0.01 to 10 mg/kg every 2 weeks. Patients assigned to dose escalation were diagnosed with hepatocellular carcinoma, melanoma, renal cell or head and neck cancer. Among those enrolled, mean age was roughly 62 years (range about 23 to 80) and about 79% were male.

The protocol was immunoSEQ multiplex PCR, while the TCRdb copy is restricted to in-frame clones and leaves out a portion. Of thousands of clones listed, roughly 69% are singletons. J lost 3 bases, V lost 3 bases, and 2 bases had no gene match. Germline CDR1 LNHDA, CDR2 SQIVND (reference sequence). CDR3 length: 15 residues. Autoimmune disease history or systemic immunosuppression excluded patients. The chain joins TRBV19 to TRBJ2-1; TRBD2 matches 10 bases. This specimen consisted of CD4+ or CD8+ T cells sorted from blood, obtained in a trial of the OX40 agonist ivuxolimab. The receptor was derived from an adult with an advanced solid tumor such as melanoma, head and neck, liver or kidney cancer. This chain's CDR3 is CASSILAGDYNEQFF. For the CDR3, the DNA is TGTGCCAGTAGTATTCTAGCGGGAGACTACAATGAGCAGTTCTTC. Full variable domain (rest looked up from reference TRBV19 and TRBJ2-1): DGGITQSPKYLFRKEGQNVTLSCEQNLNHDAMYWYRQDPGQGLRLIYYSQIVNDFQKGDIAEGYSVSREKKESFPLTVTSAQKNPTAFYLCASSILAGDYNEQFFGPGTRLTVL.